This T cell receptor beta chain was found in a study of cytomegalovirus exposure and HLA in healthy donors. Overall study context: An earlier analysis found fewer than 140 million unique TCR beta sequences from approximately 200 million T cells.

With 4 bases removed from V and 7 bases from J, the gap between germline ends came to 16 bases. Germline V gene data show CDR1 as MNHEY and CDR2 as SVGAGI. CDR3 length equals 15 residues. Note on this clone: The antigen remains unidentified.

General study results and limits: Later analysis suggested most CMV-associated TCR beta chains were HLA-restricted.

60 Vbeta and 13 Jbeta primers were used in PCR. Profiled with immunoSEQ multiplex PCR; TCRdb holds only in-frame clones, not every one. This table has around 150,000 clones, roughly 77% appearing once. Sequencing was carried out using PBMCs. The V and J genes are TRBV6-5 and TRBJ1-4; D perhaps matches TRBD1 (5 bases). The receptor comes from a man aged 45-65 years in good health and CMV-seropositive. Here the CDR3 reads CASSSTGGLGEKLFF. For the CDR3, the DNA is TGTGCCAGCAGTTCCACCGGGGGGTTGGGTGAAAAACTGTTTTTT.